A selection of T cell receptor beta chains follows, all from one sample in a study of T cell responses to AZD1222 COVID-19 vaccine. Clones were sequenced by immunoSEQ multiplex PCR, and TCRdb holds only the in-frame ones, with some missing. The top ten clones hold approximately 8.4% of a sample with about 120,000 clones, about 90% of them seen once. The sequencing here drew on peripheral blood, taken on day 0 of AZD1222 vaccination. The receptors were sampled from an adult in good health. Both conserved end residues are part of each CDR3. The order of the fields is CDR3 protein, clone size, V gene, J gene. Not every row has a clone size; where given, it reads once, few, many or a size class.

CDR3aa: CASSPDTEETQYF
abundance: -
v_gene: TRBV7-9
j_gene: TRBJ2-5

CDR3aa: CASSLAGQGPVGYTF
abundance: few
v_gene: TRBV5-1
j_gene: TRBJ1-2

CDR3aa: CASSMKLGNQPQHF
abundance: -
v_gene: TRBV19
j_gene: TRBJ1-5

CDR3aa: CASSLGGDRYEQYF
abundance: -
v_gene: TRBV7-2
j_gene: TRBJ2-7

CDR3aa: CASSEGWGLSGYTF
abundance: -
v_gene: TRBV6-1
j_gene: TRBJ1-2

CDR3aa: CASSLGGVATTDTQYF
abundance: -
v_gene: TRBV5-4
j_gene: TRBJ2-3

CDR3aa: CASSQQDLVRDRGRYTF
abundance: -
v_gene: TRBV3-1/TRBV3-2
j_gene: TRBJ1-2

CDR3aa: CASSYDRFDGYTF
abundance: -
v_gene: TRBV5-8
j_gene: TRBJ1-2

CDR3aa: CASSVATGTATNEKLFF
abundance: -
v_gene: TRBV9
j_gene: TRBJ1-4

CDR3aa: CASSQSWGPMEKLFF
abundance: -
v_gene: TRBV3-1/TRBV3-2
j_gene: TRBJ1-4

CDR3aa: CASRATSGQGSGNTIYF
abundance: -
v_gene: TRBV28
j_gene: TRBJ1-3

CDR3aa: CATRRTGGYGYTF
abundance: once
v_gene: TRBV19
j_gene: TRBJ1-2

CDR3aa: CASSPLGTRGQETQYF
abundance: -
v_gene: TRBV5-1
j_gene: TRBJ2-5

CDR3aa: CSVPGLRGGYGYTF
abundance: -
v_gene: TRBV29-1
j_gene: TRBJ1-2

CDR3aa: CASSPPGTGNTEAFF
abundance: -
v_gene: TRBV11-3
j_gene: TRBJ1-1

CDR3aa: CASLRGTYEQYF
abundance: -
v_gene: TRBV28
j_gene: TRBJ2-7

CDR3aa: CASSRDYEKKTQYF
abundance: -
v_gene: TRBV5-8
j_gene: TRBJ2-5

CDR3aa: CASSARTDLNEKLFF
abundance: once
v_gene: TRBV18
j_gene: TRBJ1-4

CDR3aa: CASSVGWGDTQYF
abundance: -
v_gene: TRBV9
j_gene: TRBJ2-3

CDR3aa: CASRGTGRVSCFF
abundance: -
v_gene: TRBV6-5
j_gene: TRBJ1-4

CDR3aa: CATSRGLDRGGLAYEQYF
abundance: -
v_gene: TRBV15
j_gene: TRBJ2-7

CDR3aa: CASTSQGYGYTF
abundance: -
v_gene: TRBV28
j_gene: TRBJ1-2

CDR3aa: CSASQQDNGYTF
abundance: once
v_gene: TRBV20-1
j_gene: TRBJ1-2

CDR3aa: CASSITGGSLNEQFF
abundance: medium-sized
v_gene: TRBV19
j_gene: TRBJ2-1

CDR3aa: CASGVAVNTEAFF
abundance: -
v_gene: TRBV19
j_gene: TRBJ1-1

CDR3aa: CASSLQGGVGQPQHF
abundance: -
v_gene: TRBV7-8
j_gene: TRBJ1-5

CDR3aa: CASSLGAGTGDGQPQHF
abundance: -
v_gene: TRBV5-1
j_gene: TRBJ1-5

CDR3aa: CASSFSRDRGNYGYTF
abundance: once
v_gene: TRBV4-1
j_gene: TRBJ1-2

CDR3aa: CASSRGLAGYTGELFF
abundance: -
v_gene: TRBV3-1/TRBV3-2
j_gene: TRBJ2-2

CDR3aa: CATQTGTSGASGGELFF
abundance: -
v_gene: TRBV30
j_gene: TRBJ2-2

CDR3aa: CAISDPNSPLHF
abundance: -
v_gene: TRBV10-3
j_gene: TRBJ1-6

CDR3aa: CASSRQPRGDSGFEAFF
abundance: -
v_gene: TRBV7-3
j_gene: TRBJ1-1

CDR3aa: CASSLKGTGYATSNQPQHF
abundance: -
v_gene: TRBV19
j_gene: TRBJ1-5

CDR3aa: CASSGGQRYNEQFF
abundance: once
v_gene: TRBV5-1
j_gene: TRBJ2-1